This T cell receptor beta chain originates from a study of T cell changes during pregnancy in multiple sclerosis. Clones were read by immunoSEQ multiplex PCR, and TCRdb kept only the in-frame ones, dropping some. The sample consists of roughly 22,000 clones, approximately 93% of them appearing once. This CDR3 has 15 amino acids. Germline lookup yields CDR1 MDHEN and CDR2 SYDVKM. V was trimmed by 0 bases and J by 9 bases, leaving 14 bases between them. The V gene is TRBV28, the J gene TRBJ1-4; D is uncertain. This sequence was found in a female donor in good health, enrolled as a control in a pregnancy study. Sample: CD4+ T cells from peripheral blood mononuclear cells, taken after pregnancy. CDR3: CASSLWSSLAQKLFF. Here the CDR3 DNA reads TGTGCCAGCAGTTTATGGTCCTCCCTTGCGCAAAAACTGTTTTTT. Variable domain in full (rest from reference TRBV28 and TRBJ1-4): DVKVTQSSRYLVKRTGEKVFLECVQDMDHENMFWYRQDPGLGLRLIYFSYDVKMKEKGDIPEGYSVSREKKERFSLILESASTNQTSMYLCASSLWSSLAQKLFFGSGTQLSVL.